Listed below are T cell receptor beta chains from one sample, sequenced in a study of Ad26.COV2.S vaccination and SARS-CoV-2 variants. Some clones are missing from TCRdb's copy, which holds only in-frame ones; the method was immunoSEQ multiplex PCR. The profile covers just under 250,000 clones, with roughly 88% appearing a single time and about 10% taken by the ten largest. Specimen: peripheral blood, collected in a trial of Ad26.COV2.S vaccine versus placebo. These receptors were taken from a person between 18 and 65 years old who received the Ad26.COV2.S COVID-19 vaccine or a placebo. The CDR3 runs from the conserved cysteine through the conserved F or W. Fields, in order: D gene, J gene, V gene, clone size, CDR3 DNA, CDR3 protein. D genes are given only for firm matches. Clone size is shown for a subset of rows, as once, few, many or a class of expanded clone.

.	TRBJ1-5	TRBV7-7	.	TGTGCTAGCAGCCCAGCGCGTCAGGGCAGTTGGAATAGCAATCAGCCCCAGCATTTT	CASSPARQGSWNSNQPQHF
TRBD1	TRBJ2-6	TRBV11-2	once	TGTGCCAGCAGCTTTAGGACAGGGGCATCTGGGGCCAACGTCCTGACTTTC	CASSFRTGASGANVLTF
.	TRBJ2-7	TRBV30	few	TGTGCCTGGAGTCCCCTCTACGAGCAGTACTTC	CAWSPLYEQYF
.	TRBJ1-2	TRBV7-2	once	TGTGCCAGCAGCGAAACCAACTATGGCTACACCTTC	CASSETNYGYTF
.	TRBJ2-7	TRBV4-3	.	TGCGCCAGCAGCCAAGGCGGGGGCCTCGGAGAGCAGTACTTC	CASSQGGGLGEQYF
.	TRBJ1-2	TRBV6-4	.	TGTGCCAGCAGGGGTAATACTAACTATGGCTACACCTTC	CASRGNTNYGYTF
TRBD1	TRBJ1-2	TRBV7-3	.	TGTGCCAGCAGCTTAGGACAGGGAAACTATGGCTACACCTTC	CASSLGQGNYGYTF
.	TRBJ2-7	TRBV6-5	.	TGTGCCAGCAGTCGCAGTTCCTACGAGCAGTACTTC	CASSRSSYEQYF
.	TRBJ1-2	TRBV7-8	.	TGTGCCAGCAGCTTAACGGACCGATTCTATGGCTACACCTTC	CASSLTDRFYGYTF
TRBD1	TRBJ1-2	TRBV27	few	TGTGCCAGCAGTTTGGACAGGGTGGGAGGCTACACCTTC	CASSLDRVGGYTF
.	TRBJ2-7	TRBV11-3	.	TGTGCCAGCAGCTTTAGTCAGGGAGCCCACTACGAGCAGTACTTC	CASSFSQGAHYEQYF
TRBD1	TRBJ1-2	TRBV28	.	TGTGCCAGCAGTTGGGGACAGGGTGATGGCTACACCTTC	CASSWGQGDGYTF
.	TRBJ1-5	TRBV24-1	.	TGTGCCACCAGTGAGCCCAATCAGCCCCAGCATTTT	CATSEPNQPQHF
.	TRBJ2-2	TRBV9	few	TGTGCCAGCAGCGTCGAATTAAGGGGGAGGAACACCGGGGAGCTGTTTTTT	CASSVELRGRNTGELFF
TRBD1	TRBJ2-1	TRBV12-3/TRBV12-4	.	TGTGCCAGCAGTCCAGGGACAGACAATGAGCAGTTCTTC	CASSPGTDNEQFF
TRBD2	TRBJ2-3	TRBV7-2	.	TGTGCCAGCAGCCCGGACCTAGCGGGAGCGTCCGATACGCAGTATTTT	CASSPDLAGASDTQYF
TRBD2	TRBJ2-5	TRBV7-2	.	TGTGCCAGCAGCCCGCTAGCGGGGGGCGGCCAAGAGACCCAGTACTTC	CASSPLAGGGQETQYF
TRBD1	TRBJ1-2	TRBV7-9	.	TGTGCCAGCAGCTCCTCCGGGACAGGGGGGTATGGCTACACCTTC	CASSSSGTGGYGYTF
.	TRBJ2-3	TRBV30	.	TGTGCCTGGAGTGTACTGAGCCTGGGAGCGGGCACAGATACGCAGTATTTT	CAWSVLSLGAGTDTQYF
.	TRBJ1-2	TRBV5-5	.	TGTGCCAGCAGCTCGACAGGCAACTATGGCTACACCTTC	CASSSTGNYGYTF
.	TRBJ1-2	TRBV11-2	.	TGTGCCAGCAGCCTCAGCGGCTATGGCTACACCTTC	CASSLSGYGYTF
.	TRBJ1-2	TRBV21-1	.	TGTGCCAGCAGCATCACCGGGGACGCAGCTAACTATGGCTACACCTTC	CASSITGDAANYGYTF
.	TRBJ1-4	TRBV18	.	TGTGCCAGCTCACCACGAGGACAGCCAAATGAAAAACTGTTTTTT	CASSPRGQPNEKLFF
.	TRBJ1-1	TRBV18	once	TGTGCCAGCTCATTGGGAGAGACTGAAGCTTTCTTT	CASSLGETEAFF
.	TRBJ2-7	TRBV7-2	.	TGTGCCAGCAGCTTATTGCAGTCGGGGGTATCCTACGAGCAGTACTTC	CASSLLQSGVSYEQYF
TRBD1	TRBJ2-3	TRBV5-4	.	TGTGCCAGCAGCGGTGGGACAGGGCGCACAGATACGCAGTATTTT	CASSGGTGRTDTQYF
TRBD1	TRBJ1-3	TRBV2	once	TGTGCCAGCAGTGAAGCTCCAGCAGGGGGCTCCTGGAGGTCCTCTGGAAACACCATATATTTT	CASSEAPAGGSWRSSGNTIYF
.	TRBJ2-7	TRBV9	.	TGTGCCAGCAGCGTCGAGGACGGGTACTCCTACGAGCAGTACTTC	CASSVEDGYSYEQYF
.	TRBJ2-3	TRBV10-3	.	TGTGCCATAGACGGGGACATACCAGATACGCAGTATTTT	CAIDGDIPDTQYF
.	TRBJ2-2	TRBV19	.	TGTGCCAGTAGGCCGAGGGGATCCGAAGAGCTGTTTTTT	CASRPRGSEELFF
.	TRBJ2-2	TRBV20-1	once	TGCAGTGCTGGGAGATCCGGGGAGCTGTTTTTT	CSAGRSGELFF
TRBD2	TRBJ2-7	TRBV27	.	TGTGCCAGCAGACGCTCTCTAGCGGGAGTGTCCTACGAGCAGTACTTC	CASRRSLAGVSYEQYF
TRBD2	TRBJ2-3	TRBV19	.	TGTGCCAGTAGTATTGGGGGGGGAGTCCCAGATACGCAGTATTTT	CASSIGGGVPDTQYF
.	TRBJ1-1	TRBV15	once	TGTGCCACCGGGTCCGTGAACACTGAAGCTTTCTTT	CATGSVNTEAFF
TRBD1	TRBJ1-4	TRBV4-2	.	TGTGCCAGCAGCCCGGGGACAGGGGGAGAACGGGAAAAACTGTTTTTT	CASSPGTGGEREKLFF
TRBD1	TRBJ2-1	TRBV6-2/TRBV6-3	.	TGTGCCAGCAGTTTTCGAACAGGGGCCCCTTACAATGAGCAGTTCTTC	CASSFRTGAPYNEQFF
.	TRBJ1-6	TRBV10-3	few	TGTGCCATCAGGACAGCGAATAATTCACCCCTCCACTTT	CAIRTANNSPLHF
.	TRBJ2-7	TRBV20-1	.	TGCAGTGCTAGGCACTACGAGCAGTACTTC	CSARHYEQYF
.	TRBJ1-5	TRBV30	.	TGTGCCTGGGCTAACCGGGGTACTTTTCGAGATAAGCCCCAGCATTTT	CAWANRGTFRDKPQHF
TRBD2	TRBJ2-3	TRBV6-2/TRBV6-3	.	TGTGCCAGCAGCCAACTACAGCTAGCGGGAGGCACAGATACGCAGTATTTT	CASSQLQLAGGTDTQYF
.	TRBJ2-7	TRBV3-1/TRBV3-2	.	TGTGCCAGCAGCCAAGATGGGGGGAGCTCCTACGAGCAGTACTTC	CASSQDGGSSYEQYF
.	TRBJ2-7	TRBV12-3/TRBV12-4	.	TGTGCCAGCAGTTTGGGCGTCCCCTACGAGCAGTACTTC	CASSLGVPYEQYF
TRBD2	TRBJ2-1	TRBV11-3	.	TGTGCCAGCAGCCTAGGGAGCGGGGGGTACAATGAGCAGTTCTTC	CASSLGSGGYNEQFF
.	TRBJ1-5	TRBV24-1	.	TGTGCCACCAGTGAGGGCGACAATCAGCCCCAGCATTTT	CATSEGDNQPQHF
.	TRBJ1-3	TRBV7-2	.	TGTGCCAGCAGCCTGGGACCGGGCTCTGGAAACACCATATATTTT	CASSLGPGSGNTIYF
.	TRBJ2-1	TRBV2	.	TGTGCCAGCAGCAATCCCAACAATGAGCAGTTCTTC	CASSNPNNEQFF
.	TRBJ2-7	TRBV28	.	TGTGCCAGCAGTTCCAAATACCACTACGAGCAGTACTTC	CASSSKYHYEQYF
TRBD1	TRBJ2-2	TRBV7-3	few	TGTGCCAGCAGCCCGACTCCGCAGGGGGCTACCGGGGAGCTGTTTTTT	CASSPTPQGATGELFF
.	TRBJ2-7	TRBV6-2/TRBV6-3	.	TGTGCCAGCAGTTACTCGATATACCTGGCCGAGCAGTACTTC	CASSYSIYLAEQYF
.	TRBJ1-2	TRBV27	.	TGTGCCAGCAGCCCTTATGGACGTAGCTATGGCTACACCTTC	CASSPYGRSYGYTF
.	TRBJ2-3	TRBV5-1	.	TGCGCCAGCAGCCTCTGGGGGCTGGATACGCAGTATTTT	CASSLWGLDTQYF
.	TRBJ2-7	TRBV20-1	.	TGCAGTGCCCGATACTACGAGCAGTACTTC	CSARYYEQYF
.	TRBJ1-2	TRBV19	.	TGTGCCAGTAGTGCCCCCCTTGAGATGTGGAACTATGGCTACACCTTC	CASSAPLEMWNYGYTF
.	TRBJ1-5	TRBV20-1	few	TGCAGTGCTAGTTCGGATGGACCCAATCAGCCCCAGCATTTT	CSASSDGPNQPQHF
.	TRBJ1-1	TRBV27	.	TGTGCCAGCAGGCCCGGACTGAACACTGAAGCTTTCTTT	CASRPGLNTEAFF
.	TRBJ1-4	TRBV6-2/TRBV6-3	.	TGTGCCAGCAGTGCCGGGATGCGGCCTGAAAAACTGTTTTTT	CASSAGMRPEKLFF
.	TRBJ1-3	TRBV6-5	.	TGTGCCAGCACTCCCACAGGGACCTCTGGAAACACCATATATTTT	CASTPTGTSGNTIYF
TRBD2	TRBJ2-5	TRBV5-4	.	TGTGCCAGCAGCTTGGCGGGGCGGGGGGAAGAGACCCAGTACTTC	CASSLAGRGEETQYF
.	TRBJ2-3	TRBV30	.	TGTGCCTGGGATCGAAGGGGGGGAGATACGCAGTATTTT	CAWDRRGGDTQYF